A selection of T cell receptor beta chains follows, all from one sample in a study of shared clonotypes between healthy human individuals. The protocol was immunoSEQ multiplex PCR, while the TCRdb copy is restricted to in-frame clones and leaves out a portion. This sample has roughly 2.1 million clones, with about 93% found just once. Input material: naive CD8+ T cells from PBMCs. Receptors originate from a man between 18 and 35 years old in good health. Some clones in this sample may be carry-over from other donors' samples. CDR3s include the opening cysteine and the closing phenylalanine or tryptophan. D genes are given only for firm matches.

V gene	D gene	J gene	CDR3 DNA	CDR3 protein
TRBV19	NA	TRBJ2-7	TGTGCCAGTAGTCCGGGACATCTCTACGAGCAGTACTTC	CASSPGHLYEQYF
TRBV7-9	NA	TRBJ2-7	TGTGCCAGCAGCTTAGGGGGTAGGTACGAGCAGTACTTC	CASSLGGRYEQYF
TRBV10-1	NA	TRBJ2-7	TGCGCCAGCAGTGAGTCCCGGGGACACCCCTACGAGCAGTACTTC	CASSESRGHPYEQYF
TRBV7-9	NA	TRBJ2-7	TGTGCCAGCAGCTTGGGTAAGGGGGAGCAGTACTTC	CASSLGKGEQYF
TRBV7-8	NA	TRBJ2-1	TGTGCCAGCAGTCGCCCCCGGGACGGCTACAATGAGCAGTTCTTC	CASSRPRDGYNEQFF
TRBV27	NA	TRBJ2-7	TGTGCCAGCAGTTTACGGGCAACAAACGTTTACGAGCAGTACTTC	CASSLRATNVYEQYF
TRBV7-9	NA	TRBJ2-1	TGTGCCAGCAGCCCCAGGGACATGTACAATGAGCAGTTCTTC	CASSPRDMYNEQFF
TRBV4-1	NA	TRBJ1-2	TGCGCCAGCAGCCAAGATCTCCCACCCATGCCCTATGGCTACACCTTC	CASSQDLPPMPYGYTF
TRBV21-1	NA	TRBJ1-1	TGTGCCAGCAGCAACGAACCGGGACTAGCCCAAGCTTTCTTT	CASSNEPGLAQAFF
TRBV9	NA	TRBJ2-7	TGTGCTGGCCCTGAACCGATCTACGAGCAGTACTTC	CAGPEPIYEQYF
TRBV5-1	NA	TRBJ2-7	TGCGCCAGCAGCTTGTCGGGGGCCGAGCAGTACTTC	CASSLSGAEQYF
TRBV27	NA	TRBJ1-2	TGTGCCAGCAGTCCCCGGTTTGGAGACTACACCTTC	CASSPRFGDYTF
TRBV15	NA	TRBJ1-6	TGTGCCACCAGCGGGGTTGACAATTCACCCCTCCACTTT	CATSGVDNSPLHF
TRBV9	NA	TRBJ2-2	TGTGCCAGCAGCGTCGACCGCTTGCGTACCGGGGAGCTGTTTTTT	CASSVDRLRTGELFF
TRBV5-6	NA	TRBJ2-2	TGTGCCAGCAGCCCTTATCCGACCGGGGAGCTGTTTTTT	CASSPYPTGELFF